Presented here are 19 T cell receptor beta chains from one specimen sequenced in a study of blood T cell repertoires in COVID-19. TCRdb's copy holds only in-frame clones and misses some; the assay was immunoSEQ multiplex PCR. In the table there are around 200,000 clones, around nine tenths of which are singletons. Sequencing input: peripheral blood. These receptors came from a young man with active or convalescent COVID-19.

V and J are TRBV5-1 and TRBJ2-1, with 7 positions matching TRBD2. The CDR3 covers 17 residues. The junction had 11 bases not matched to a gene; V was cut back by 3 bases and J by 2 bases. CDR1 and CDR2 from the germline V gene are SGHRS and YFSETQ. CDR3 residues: CASSSSMASGTYNEQFF. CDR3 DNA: TGCGCCAGCAGCTCCTCCATGGCTAGCGGAACCTACAATGAGCAGTTCTTC.

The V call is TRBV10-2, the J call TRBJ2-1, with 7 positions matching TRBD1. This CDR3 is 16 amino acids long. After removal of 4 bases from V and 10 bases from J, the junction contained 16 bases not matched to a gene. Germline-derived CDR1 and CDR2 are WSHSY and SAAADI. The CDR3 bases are TGCGCCAGCAGTGCTGAGAACAGGGGCCCATTCCGCGAGCAGTTCTTC. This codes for CASSAENRGPFREQFF.

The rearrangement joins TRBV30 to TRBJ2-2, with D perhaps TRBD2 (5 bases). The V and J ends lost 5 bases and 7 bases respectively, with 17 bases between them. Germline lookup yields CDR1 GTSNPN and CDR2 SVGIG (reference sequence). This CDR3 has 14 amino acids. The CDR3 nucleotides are TGTGCCTGGGCAAGCGGTCGGGTTGTCGGGGAGCTGTTTTTT. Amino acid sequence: CAWASGRVVGELFF.

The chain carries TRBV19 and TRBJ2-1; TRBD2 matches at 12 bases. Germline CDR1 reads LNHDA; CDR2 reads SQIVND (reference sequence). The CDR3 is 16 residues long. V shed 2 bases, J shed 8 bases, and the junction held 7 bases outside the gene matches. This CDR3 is CASSINPTSGSDEQFF. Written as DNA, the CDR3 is TGTGCCAGTAGTATAAACCCGACTAGCGGGAGCGATGAGCAGTTCTTC.

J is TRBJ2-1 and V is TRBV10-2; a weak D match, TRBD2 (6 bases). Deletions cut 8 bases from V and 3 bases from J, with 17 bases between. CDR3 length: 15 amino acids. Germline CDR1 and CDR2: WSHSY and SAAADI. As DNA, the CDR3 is TGCGCCAGCTTTCCCCCGGGAGTCCGCTACAATGAGCAGTTCTTC. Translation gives CASFPPGVRYNEQFF.

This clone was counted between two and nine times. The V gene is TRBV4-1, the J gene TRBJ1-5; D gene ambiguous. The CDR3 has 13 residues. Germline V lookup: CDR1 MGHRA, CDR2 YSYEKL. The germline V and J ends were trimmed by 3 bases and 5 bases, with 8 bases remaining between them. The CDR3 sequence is CASSQPQDQPQHF. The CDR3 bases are TGCGCCAGCAGCCAGCCCCAGGATCAGCCCCAGCATTTT.

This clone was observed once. The CDR3 nucleotides read TGTGCCAGCAGCCGAGGGGGGACAGGCTCCTACAATGAGCAGTTCTTC. It codes for CASSRGGTGSYNEQFF. This chain connects TRBV7-8 to TRBJ2-1; TRBD1 aligns across 8 bases. CDR3 length: 16 residues. CDR1 and CDR2 (germline): SGHVS, FQNEAQ. J gave up 0 bases and V 5 bases, and 6 bases lay outside the gene matches.

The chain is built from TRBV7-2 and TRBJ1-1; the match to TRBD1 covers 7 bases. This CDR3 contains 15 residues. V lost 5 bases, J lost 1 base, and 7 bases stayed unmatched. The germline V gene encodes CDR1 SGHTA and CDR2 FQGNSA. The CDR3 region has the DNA TGTGCCAGCAGCCCTGTCGGGACAGAGAACACTGAAGCTTTCTTT. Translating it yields CASSPVGTENTEAFF. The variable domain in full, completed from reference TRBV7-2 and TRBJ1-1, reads GAGVSQSPSNKVTEKGKDVELRCDPISGHTALYWYRQSLGQGLEFLIYFQGNSAPDKSGLPSDRFSAERTGGSVSTLTIQRTQQEDSAVYLCASSPVGTENTEAFFGQGTRLTVV.

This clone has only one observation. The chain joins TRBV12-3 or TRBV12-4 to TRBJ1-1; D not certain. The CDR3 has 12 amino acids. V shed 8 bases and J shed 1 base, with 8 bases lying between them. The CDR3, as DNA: TGTGCCAGCTGTAAATCGAACACTGAAGCTTTCTTT. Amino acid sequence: CASCKSNTEAFF.

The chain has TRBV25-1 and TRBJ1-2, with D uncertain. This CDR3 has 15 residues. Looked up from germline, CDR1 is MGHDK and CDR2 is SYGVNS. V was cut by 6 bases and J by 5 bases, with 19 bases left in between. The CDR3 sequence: CASSGNGRYYYGYTF. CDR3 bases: TGTGCCAGCAGCGGTAACGGGAGGTATTATTATGGCTACACCTTC.

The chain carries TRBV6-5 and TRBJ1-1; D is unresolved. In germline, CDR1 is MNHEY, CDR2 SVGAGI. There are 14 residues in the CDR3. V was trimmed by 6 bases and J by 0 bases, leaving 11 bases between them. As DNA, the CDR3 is TGTGCCAGCAGCCGAGTGGGCATGAACACTGAAGCTTTCTTT. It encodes CASSRVGMNTEAFF.

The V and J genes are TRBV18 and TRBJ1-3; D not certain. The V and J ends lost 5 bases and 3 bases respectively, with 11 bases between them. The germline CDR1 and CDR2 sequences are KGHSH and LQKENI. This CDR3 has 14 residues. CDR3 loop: CASSGRGGGNTIYF. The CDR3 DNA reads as TGTGCCAGCTCAGGCCGGGGAGGTGGAAACACCATATATTTT. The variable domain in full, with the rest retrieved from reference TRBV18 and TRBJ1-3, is NAGVMQNPRHLVRRRGQEARLRCSPMKGHSHVYWYRQLPEEGLKFMVYLQKENIIDESGMPKERFSAEFPKEGPSILRIQQVVRGDSAAYFCASSGRGGGNTIYFGEGSWLTVV.

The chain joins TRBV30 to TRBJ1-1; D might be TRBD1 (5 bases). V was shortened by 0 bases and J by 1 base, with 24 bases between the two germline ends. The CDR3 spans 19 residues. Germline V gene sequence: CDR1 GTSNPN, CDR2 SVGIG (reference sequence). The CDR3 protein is CAWSVLRRAQGLENTEAFF. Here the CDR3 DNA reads TGTGCCTGGAGTGTACTCCGACGAGCCCAGGGTTTGGAGAACACTGAAGCTTTCTTT.

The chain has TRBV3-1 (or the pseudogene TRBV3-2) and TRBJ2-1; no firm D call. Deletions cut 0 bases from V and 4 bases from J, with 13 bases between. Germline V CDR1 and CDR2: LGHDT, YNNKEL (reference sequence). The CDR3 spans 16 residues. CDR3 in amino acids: CASSQDIGVDYNEQFF. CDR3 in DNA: TGTGCCAGCAGCCAAGATATCGGAGTGGATTACAATGAGCAGTTCTTC.

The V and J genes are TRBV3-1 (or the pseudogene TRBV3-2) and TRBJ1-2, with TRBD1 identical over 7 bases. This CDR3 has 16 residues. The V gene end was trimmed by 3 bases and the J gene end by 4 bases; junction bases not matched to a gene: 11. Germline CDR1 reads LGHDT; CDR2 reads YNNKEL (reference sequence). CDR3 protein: CASSQLGGAEGYGYTF. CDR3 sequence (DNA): TGTGCCAGCAGCCAGTTAGGGGGCGCCGAGGGCTATGGCTACACCTTC.

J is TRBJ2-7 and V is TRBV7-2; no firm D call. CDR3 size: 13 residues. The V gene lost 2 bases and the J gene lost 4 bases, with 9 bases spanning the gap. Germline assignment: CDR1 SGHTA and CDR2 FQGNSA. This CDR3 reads CASSLTTSYEQYV. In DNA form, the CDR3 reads TGTGCCAGCAGCTTAACTACCTCTTACGAGCAGTACGTC.

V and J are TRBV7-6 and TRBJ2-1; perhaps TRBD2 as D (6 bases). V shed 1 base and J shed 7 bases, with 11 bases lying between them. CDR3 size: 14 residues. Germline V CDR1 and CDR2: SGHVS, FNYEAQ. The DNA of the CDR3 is TGTGCCAGCAGCTTAGAACGGGGGAAGAATGAGCAGTTCTTC. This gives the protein CASSLERGKNEQFF.

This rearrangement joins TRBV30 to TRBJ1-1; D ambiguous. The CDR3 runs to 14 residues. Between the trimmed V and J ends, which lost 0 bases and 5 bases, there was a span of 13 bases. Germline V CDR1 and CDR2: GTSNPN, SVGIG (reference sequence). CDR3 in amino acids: CAWSVGLEATEAFF. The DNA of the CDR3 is TGTGCCTGGAGTGTCGGCCTTGAGGCGACTGAAGCTTTCTTT.

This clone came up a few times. CDR3 amino acids: CASILPGTQGKKLFF. The CDR3 DNA sequence: TGTGCCAGCATTCTCCCGGGAACCCAAGGGAAAAAACTGTTTTTT. V gene TRBV2 combines with J gene TRBJ1-4; D not certain. V was trimmed by 7 bases and J by 9 bases, leaving 21 bases between them. The CDR3 consists of 15 residues. The germline CDR1 and CDR2 sequences are SNHLY and FYNNEI.